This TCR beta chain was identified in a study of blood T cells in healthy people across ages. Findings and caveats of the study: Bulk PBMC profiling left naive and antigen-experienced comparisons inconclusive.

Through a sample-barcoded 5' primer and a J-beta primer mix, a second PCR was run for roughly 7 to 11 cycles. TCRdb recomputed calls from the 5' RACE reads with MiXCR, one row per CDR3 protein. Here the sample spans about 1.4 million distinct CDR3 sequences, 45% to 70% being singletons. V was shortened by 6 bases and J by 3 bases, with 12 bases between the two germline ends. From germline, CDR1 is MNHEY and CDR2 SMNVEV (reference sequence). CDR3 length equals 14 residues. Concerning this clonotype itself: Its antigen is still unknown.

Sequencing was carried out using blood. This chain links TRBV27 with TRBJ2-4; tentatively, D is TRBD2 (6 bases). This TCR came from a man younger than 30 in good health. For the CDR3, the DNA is TGTGCCAGCAGAAGTTGGAGGGACAAAAACATTCAGTACTTC. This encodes CASRSWRDKNIQYF.